This T cell receptor beta chain was retrieved from a study of cytomegalovirus exposure and HLA in healthy donors. The primer mix had 60 Vbeta and 13 Jbeta primers. Assay used: immunoSEQ multiplex PCR; TCRdb lists only in-frame clones, some missing. The top ten hold roughly 1.6% of the sample, which has some 180,000 clones, about 82% seen once. While unrecorded immune exposures were likely, the donors were nominally healthy when sampled. On this clone itself: What it binds is unknown.

Trimming cost V 4 bases and J 0 bases; bases outside gene matches: 6. Germline-derived CDR1 and CDR2 are GTSNPN and SVGIG (reference sequence). The CDR3 is 15 amino acids. Findings of the study overall: TCR beta V- and J-gene trimming was later associated with a missense DCLRE1C variant. Common viral pathogens seemed to be connected with several of the most significant clusters, according to a later analysis. Accurate prediction of HLA-A and HLA-B alleles (for most subjects) was reportedly achieved from TCR beta sequences.

The chain uses TRBV30 and TRBJ1-1, with TRBD1 matching 9 bases. The sample was PBMCs. This TCR was recovered from a man in his late teens or twenties in good health and CMV-seronegative. CDR3 in DNA: TGTGCCTGGAACCGGGACAGGGTGTTGAACACTGAAGCTTTCTTT. Its translation: CAWNRDRVLNTEAFF.